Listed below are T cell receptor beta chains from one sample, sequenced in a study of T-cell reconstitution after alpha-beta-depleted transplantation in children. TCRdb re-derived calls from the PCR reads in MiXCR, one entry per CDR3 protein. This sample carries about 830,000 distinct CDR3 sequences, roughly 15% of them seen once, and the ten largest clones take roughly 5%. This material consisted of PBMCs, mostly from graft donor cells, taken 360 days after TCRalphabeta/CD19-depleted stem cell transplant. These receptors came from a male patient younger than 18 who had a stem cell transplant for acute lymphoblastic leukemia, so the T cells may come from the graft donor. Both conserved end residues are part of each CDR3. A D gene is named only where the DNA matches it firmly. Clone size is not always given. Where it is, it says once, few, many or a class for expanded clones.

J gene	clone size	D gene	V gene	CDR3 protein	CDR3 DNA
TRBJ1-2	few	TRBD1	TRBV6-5	CASSYLTPGQGYGYTF	TGTGCCAGCAGTTACTTAACCCCCGGACAGGGCTATGGCTACACCTTC
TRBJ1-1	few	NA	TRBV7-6	CASSLGWDGEAFF	TGTGCCAGCAGCTTAGGGTGGGACGGTGAAGCTTTCTTT
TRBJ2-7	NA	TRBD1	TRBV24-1	CATSDPDRDGYEQYF	TGTGCCACCAGTGACCCTGACAGGGATGGCTACGAGCAGTACTTC
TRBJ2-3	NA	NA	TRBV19	CASSIPPDTQYF	TGTGCCAGTAGTATCCCGCCGGATACGCAGTATTTT
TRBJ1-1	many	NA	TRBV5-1	CASSLTGVRTEAFF	TGCGCCAGCAGCTTGACGGGGGTTAGAACTGAAGCTTTCTTT
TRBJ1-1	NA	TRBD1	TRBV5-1	CASSLSTGGKAEAFF	TGCGCCAGCAGCCTGTCGACAGGGGGCAAGGCTGAAGCTTTCTTT
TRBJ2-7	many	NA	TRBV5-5	CASSRQDSYEQYF	TGTGCCAGCAGCCGACAGGATTCTTACGAGCAGTACTTC
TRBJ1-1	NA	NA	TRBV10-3	CATLSLGGTEAFF	TGTGCCACCCTTTCCCTGGGGGGCACTGAAGCTTTCTTT
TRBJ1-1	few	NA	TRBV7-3	CASSLGSTTEAFF	TGTGCCAGCAGCCTGGGATCTACGACTGAAGCTTTCTTT
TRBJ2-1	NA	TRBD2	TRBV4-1	CASSQDSPGVAGVYEQFF	TGCGCCAGCAGCCAAGATTCTCCTGGGGTGGCGGGAGTCTATGAGCAGTTCTTC
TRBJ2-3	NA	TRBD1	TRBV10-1	CASSESRGTGGADTQYF	TGCGCCAGCAGTGAGTCTAGAGGGACAGGGGGCGCAGATACGCAGTATTTT
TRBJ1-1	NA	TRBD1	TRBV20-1	CSARDITGFRGAGEAFF	TGCAGTGCTAGAGATATTACCGGATTCAGGGGGGCGGGTGAAGCTTTCTTT
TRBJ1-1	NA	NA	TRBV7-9	CASSLRGRTEAFF	TGTGCCAGCAGCTTACGGGGAAGGACTGAAGCTTTCTTT
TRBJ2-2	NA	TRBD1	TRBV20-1	CSATTGVTGELFF	TGCAGTGCTACGACAGGGGTCACCGGGGAGCTGTTTTTT
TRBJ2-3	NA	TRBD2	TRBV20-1	CSAGTSGRAVDTQYF	TGCAGTGCTGGCACTAGCGGGAGGGCCGTTGATACGCAGTATTTT
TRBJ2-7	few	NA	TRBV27	CASSDSDSGYEQYF	TGTGCCAGCAGTGATAGCGATTCAGGCTACGAGCAGTACTTC
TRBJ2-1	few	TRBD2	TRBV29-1	CSVSSGEQFF	TGCAGCGTATCTAGCGGCGAGCAGTTCTTC